Below, 28 T cell receptor beta chains from the same sample are listed, as sequenced in a study of STAT5B mutations in CD4+ large granular lymphocyte leukemia. TCRdb's copy holds only in-frame clones and misses some; the assay was immunoSEQ multiplex PCR. Altogether under 40,000 clones are present, around 73% being singletons, with the ten largest covering over 2.5%. Sequencing input: CD4+ T cells from blood buffy coats. The receptors were gathered from a human donor in good health.

The chain recombines TRBV28 with TRBJ1-4; TRBD1 might be the D (6 bases). In germline, CDR1 is MDHEN, CDR2 SYDVKM. The CDR3 is 15 amino acids. Trimming removed 5 bases from V and 4 bases from J, with 14 bases in between. CDR3 sequence reads: CASSARRGGNEKLFF. CDR3 nucleotide sequence: TGTGCCAGCAGTGCCCGCAGGGGAGGTAATGAAAAACTGTTTTTT.

This sequence joins TRBV10-3 and TRBJ2-7, with TRBD2 matching 7 bases. The CDR3 contains 14 residues. CDR1 and CDR2 from the germline V gene are ENHRY and SYGVKD. V trimming: 6 bases; J trimming: 6 bases; junction bases outside the gene matches: 11. The CDR3 nucleotides are TGTGCCATCAGCCCCGGGACTACCTCGGGCGAGCAGTACTTC. This sequence encodes CAISPGTTSGEQYF.

This clone was counted only a few times. The gene calls are TRBV29-1 and TRBJ1-1; D unresolved. Germline lookup yields CDR1 SQVTM and CDR2 ANQGSEA. CDR3 size: 13 residues. The V end was cut by 3 bases, the J end by 5 bases, with 13 bases between. In nucleotides, the CDR3 is TGCAGCGTTGAGGGGATAGTAATGACTGAAGCTTTCTTT. It translates to CSVEGIVMTEAFF.

The chain employs TRBV27 and TRBJ1-6; 7 bases map to TRBD1. Germline V gene data show CDR1 as MNHEY and CDR2 as SMNVEV (reference sequence). CDR3 size: 16 residues. J was trimmed by 5 bases and V by 3 bases; bases with no gene match: 7. For the CDR3, the DNA is TGTGCCAGCAGTTTGGAGGGACAGAGACATAATTCACCCCTCCACTTT. Encoded protein: CASSLEGQRHNSPLHF.

The CDR3, as DNA: TGTGCCAGCAGTGTACAGACTAGCGGGAGAAACAATGAGCAGTTCTTC. Protein sequence: CASSVQTSGRNNEQFF. This rearrangement joins TRBV2 to TRBJ2-1; 12 nucleotides line up with TRBD2. The CDR3 spans 16 residues. Per germline, CDR1 SNHLY and CDR2 FYNNEI. V trimming: 4 bases; J trimming: 5 bases; junction bases outside the gene matches: 6.

The table lists this clone with a count of one. The chain joins TRBV7-9 to TRBJ2-7, with a possible D match to TRBD2 (7 bases). Between the trimmed V and J ends, which lost 5 bases and 3 bases, there was a span of 17 bases. Per germline, CDR1 SEHNR and CDR2 FQNEAQ (reference sequence). The CDR3 consists of 15 residues. Here the CDR3 DNA reads TGTGCCAGCAGCGAACGGGGGGCCGAATTCTACGAGCAGTACTTC. This translates into CASSERGAEFYEQYF.

The chain combines TRBV5-4 with TRBJ1-3; D is unresolved. V gave up 6 bases and J gave up 0 bases, with 13 bases separating them. This CDR3 has 15 residues. Per the germline V gene, CDR1 is SGHNT and CDR2 is YYREEE (reference sequence). CDR3 loop: CASTRTGSSGNTIYF. In DNA, the CDR3 is TGTGCCAGCACCCGGACTGGGAGCTCTGGAAACACCATATATTTT.

The chain combines TRBV6-1 with TRBJ1-4, with D uncertain. This CDR3 is built from 11 residues. Trimming removed 5 bases at V and 5 bases at J, with 3 bases between. Germline loops: CDR1 MNHNS, CDR2 SASEGT. Here the CDR3 DNA reads TGTGCCAGCAGTTACAATGAAAAACTGTTTTTT. This translates into CASSYNEKLFF.

The CDR3 is CASSLAQGKSPNSPLHF. The CDR3 coding sequence is TGTGCCAGCAGTTTGGCACAGGGAAAATCTCCTAATTCACCCCTCCACTTT. The rearrangement uses TRBV28 and TRBJ1-6; D perhaps matches TRBD1 (6 bases). CDR3 length: 17 residues. CDR1 and CDR2 from the germline V gene are MDHEN and SYDVKM. V was shortened by 3 bases and J by 6 bases, with 18 bases between the two germline ends.

This chain joins TRBV30 and TRBJ2-2, with 13 bases that match TRBD2. After removal of 4 bases from V and 4 bases from J, the junction contained 21 bases not matched to a gene. CDR1 and CDR2 (germline): GTSNPN, SVGIG (reference sequence). CDR3 length equals 21 residues. The CDR3 here is CAWMGATSLAGGSGGTGELFF. The CDR3 DNA reads TGTGCCTGGATGGGGGCGACCTCACTAGCGGGAGGGTCTGGTGGCACCGGGGAGCTGTTTTTT.

The gene calls are TRBV28 and TRBJ1-5; D remains unclear. The V end lost 3 bases, the J end lost 2 bases, and 8 bases lay between the germline ends. The CDR3 is 14 residues long. Germline values: CDR1 MDHEN, CDR2 SYDVKM. The CDR3 DNA is TGTGCCAGCAGTTTCCTGGCGGGCAATCAGCCCCAGCATTTT. It encodes CASSFLAGNQPQHF.

The rearrangement links TRBV30 to TRBJ2-4; TRBD2 is a possible D gene (5 bases). The CDR3 runs to 14 residues. V was clipped by 0 bases and J by 0 bases, with 6 bases between them. Germline-derived CDR1 and CDR2 are GTSNPN and SVGIG (reference sequence). CDR3 nucleotide sequence: TGTGCCTGGAGTGTGGCGGGAGCCAAAAACATTCAGTACTTC. It yields the protein CAWSVAGAKNIQYF.

The chain has TRBV27 and TRBJ2-5; D tentatively fits TRBD1 or TRBD2 (6 bases each). This CDR3 region has 17 residues. The germline V and J ends were trimmed by 2 bases and 5 bases, with 21 bases remaining between them. Germline CDR1 and CDR2: MNHEY and SMNVEV (reference sequence). The CDR3: CASSLGTLTGQPETQYF. The CDR3 coding sequence is TGTGCCAGCAGTTTAGGGACTCTGACGGGACAACCGGAGACCCAGTACTTC.

This sequence joins TRBV11-2 and TRBJ2-7; no clear D. The V gene's germline CDR1 is SGHAT and CDR2 FQNNGV. This CDR3 is built from 11 residues. V was trimmed by 5 bases and J by 3 bases, leaving 5 bases between them. The CDR3 region is CASSQHYEQYF. CDR3 nucleotide sequence: TGTGCCAGCAGCCAGCACTACGAGCAGTACTTC.

This clone was seen a few times. The chain is built from TRBV13 and TRBJ1-5; D is uncertain. This CDR3 comprises 13 residues. Between the trimmed V and J ends, which lost 4 bases and 7 bases, there was a span of 11 bases. Germline CDR1 and CDR2: PRHDT and FYEKMQ (reference sequence). The CDR3 DNA reads TGTGCCAGCAGCTCCGGGCCGCGACAGCCCCAGCATTTT. This codes for CASSSGPRQPQHF.

The genes are TRBV2 and TRBJ2-5; D may correspond to TRBD1 or TRBD2 (5 bases each). V was shortened by 1 base and J by 5 bases, with 14 bases between the two germline ends. In germline, CDR1 is SNHLY, CDR2 FYNNEI. This CDR3 contains 15 residues. The CDR3 sequence is CASSEGGRGFETQYF. The CDR3 DNA sequence: TGTGCCAGCAGTGAAGGGGGTCGGGGCTTTGAGACCCAGTACTTC.

CDR3 in amino acids: CASSLVLSGGLEQFF. CDR3 DNA: TGTGCCAGCAGCTTGGTCCTTAGCGGGGGGTTAGAGCAGTTCTTC. The V gene is TRBV5-4, the J gene TRBJ2-1; TRBD2 aligns across 10 bases. V lost 0 bases and J lost 10; bases outside the gene matches: 7. In germline, CDR1 is SGHNT, CDR2 YYREEE (reference sequence). The CDR3 extends over 15 amino acids.

The CDR3 coding sequence is TGCGCCAGCAGCCAAGAATGGTGGGGGGCTGATCAGCCCCAGCATTTT. Its translation is CASSQEWWGADQPQHF. The chain links TRBV4-1 to TRBJ1-5; TRBD1 might be the D (6 bases). The V and J ends lost 0 bases and 5 bases respectively, with 14 bases between them. The CDR3 totals 16 residues. CDR1 and CDR2 from the germline V gene are MGHRA and YSYEKL.

This clone has only one observation. The chain combines TRBV7-9 with TRBJ2-5; D unresolved. Germline V CDR1 and CDR2: SEHNR, FQNEAQ (reference sequence). This CDR3 is 14 amino acids long. Trimming pared 0 bases from V and 5 bases from J, leaving 10 bases between. The DNA for the CDR3 is TGTGCCAGCAGCTTAGCGGCGAGTTTGGAGACCCAGTACTTC. It specifies CASSLAASLETQYF.

V is TRBV6-1 and J is TRBJ2-2; 8 nucleotides agree with TRBD1. The CDR3 has 15 amino acids. CDR1 and CDR2 (germline): MNHNS, SASEGT. Trimming removed 10 bases from V and 5 bases from J; junction bases left unmatched: 12. The CDR3 sequence: CATDKSGQETGELFF. In DNA form, the CDR3 reads TGTGCCACCGATAAATCGGGACAGGAGACCGGGGAGCTGTTTTTT.

The chain recombines TRBV18 with TRBJ1-6; maybe TRBD1 (5 bases). Between the trimmed V and J ends, which lost 4 bases and 8 bases, there was a span of 12 bases. Per the germline V gene, CDR1 is KGHSH and CDR2 is LQKENI. CDR3 length: 14 amino acids. The CDR3 region has the DNA TGTGCCAGCTCACTTCAGACAGTGGATTCACCCCTCCACTTT. Protein sequence: CASSLQTVDSPLHF.

CDR3 DNA sequence: TGTGCCAGCAAAAGACAGGGGGCCGAGAACACTGAAGCTTTCTTT. Its translation is CASKRQGAENTEAFF. The chain joins TRBV6-5 to TRBJ1-1; 10 bases agree with TRBD1. CDR3 size: 15 residues. Trimming at V came to 7 bases and at J to 1 base, leaving 6 bases not matched to a gene. Germline CDR1 and CDR2: MNHEY and SVGAGI.

The gene calls are TRBV7-6 and TRBJ1-4; 7 bases are a match to TRBD1. The CDR3 totals 16 residues. V lost 5 bases to trimming and J lost 0 bases; unmatched junction nucleotides: 6. Per germline, CDR1 SGHVS and CDR2 FNYEAQ. The CDR3 nucleotides are TGTGCCAGCAGCCCGACAGGGTTGGCAACTAATGAAAAACTGTTTTTT. Translation gives CASSPTGLATNEKLFF.

The chain links TRBV5-1 to TRBJ2-7; the match to TRBD2 covers 8 bases. Germline lookup yields CDR1 SGHRS and CDR2 YFSETQ. The CDR3 covers 15 residues. V was clipped by 4 bases and J by 3 bases; unmatched bases: 9. The CDR3 DNA reads TGCGCCAGCAGCCCCCGGATTAGCGGGGTCTACGAGCAGTACTTC. Translated: CASSPRISGVYEQYF.

V usage is TRBV29-1 and J usage is TRBJ2-5; D is ambiguous. The CDR3 is 12 amino acids. The germline V gene has CDR1 SQVTM and CDR2 ANQGSEA. The ends were cut back, 6 bases at V and 2 bases at J, with 10 bases in the middle. The CDR3 DNA follows: TGCAGCGTCGCCCCAGGACAAGAGACCCAGTACTTC. Translating gives CSVAPGQETQYF.

The CDR3 loop is CAISLDRGKLDEQYF. The CDR3 region has the DNA TGTGCCATCAGCCTTGACAGGGGAAAGTTGGACGAGCAGTACTTC. The genes are TRBV10-3 and TRBJ2-7; TRBD1 matches 8 bases. V lost 6 bases and J lost 5; bases outside the gene matches: 12. This CDR3 is built from 15 residues. In germline, CDR1 is ENHRY, CDR2 SYGVKD.

V is TRBV5-4 and J is TRBJ2-7; weak D call: TRBD1 (5 bases). Germline V gene data show CDR1 as SGHNT and CDR2 as YYREEE (reference sequence). Trimming left V 0 bases short and J 4 bases short, with 8 bases between. The CDR3 is 13 residues long. The chain's CDR3 is CASSLAQGYEQYF. Here the CDR3 DNA reads TGTGCCAGCAGCTTGGCTCAGGGTTACGAGCAGTACTTC.

The V and J genes are TRBV7-9 and TRBJ2-3; 8 nucleotides agree with TRBD2. The CDR3 is 16 residues long. Per the germline V gene, CDR1 is SEHNR and CDR2 is FQNEAQ (reference sequence). Unmatched junction bases numbered 9, after V lost 3 bases and J lost 4 bases. CDR3 protein: CASSLGGLVVADTQYF. The CDR3 DNA reads TGTGCCAGCAGCTTGGGGGGACTAGTTGTAGCAGATACGCAGTATTTT.